The entry below gives a single T cell receptor beta chain sequence along with its context. Its recognized antigen is unknown. No base quality information exists; no much larger clone differs at one position. Trimming accounts for 7 bases at V and 0 bases at J, while the number of junction bases matched to no gene is 4. As encoded in the germline V gene (reference sequence), CDR1 is SGHNT while CDR2 is YYREEE. The CDR3 goes from the cysteine to the phenylalanine over 14 residues. The sequence is cut down to CDR3 DNA, 42 bases in frame from base 1. TCRB CDR3 regions were amplified from 2 to 2.5 ug genomic DNA, or all available DNA if less, using the immunoSEQ assay. The multiplex PCR relied on 60 forward primers for TCR V beta segments and 13 reverse primers for J beta segments. To estimate reads per starting template, synthetic control templates were spiked into each sample at limiting dilution. Sequencing produced 87 bp reads on the Illumina HiSeq System. As for the original processing: PCR and sequencing errors were removed by a nearest neighbor algorithm that merged closely related sequences. TCR overlap was measured as the percentage of unique tumor TCR beta sequences also present in the same patient's peripheral blood. In TCRdb, the immuneACCESS table is reduced to in-frame sequences with V and J assigned. These tables do not hold every clone; where another copy was compared, an unresolved V gene accounts for under half, and the others remain unexplained. The D gene and trimming were derived from the DNA, and the V and J assignments and clone size from that table. The sample has 65,000 to 80,000 clones on record, approximately 80% of them singletons. The ten largest clones take up 7% to 9.5% of the sample.

The data belong to a study of glioma-infiltrating T cells after dendritic cell vaccination listed by TCRdb under 2016. Background on the whole study: The cohort included 15 or so glioblastoma patients drawn from Phase I and II dendritic cell vaccination trials, of whom 9 were newly diagnosed and 6 had recurrent disease. Survival after dendritic cell vaccination was correlated with TCR sequencing metrics such as TIL content and the overlap between tumor and blood repertoires. Three intradermal dendritic cell vaccine injections were administered to patients at biweekly intervals in the arm below the axilla. Between 2003 and 2012, patients were given autologous tumor lysate-pulsed dendritic cell vaccination. The vaccine consisted of monocyte-derived dendritic cells cultured less than 9 days with IL-4 and GM-CSF, then pulsed overnight with autologous tumor lysate. Tumor-infiltrating lymphocyte content was quantified and tumor and blood repertoires were compared in dendritic cell-vaccinated glioblastoma patients by deep sequencing of TCR beta CDR3 regions.

Patients were selected for having adequate residual fresh-frozen tumor tissue and more than two years of available survival data. An isocitrate dehydrogenase mutation was not carried by any of the glioblastoma patients, although molecular status was otherwise variable. PBMC were collected before vaccination, two weeks after the third vaccination, and at tumor progression if tumor progression occurred. Genomic DNA was extracted with the Qiagen DNeasy Blood extraction Kit. Overall results and qualifications from the work: The cohort was small and heterogeneous, with few patients having full blood and tumor sets and even fewer initial-recurrent tumor pairs. The TCR overlap response model with three groups was called speculative and said to need prospective validation. After dendritic cell vaccination, a higher estimated pretreatment TIL content predicted longer time to progression and overall survival. No direct relationship between TCR clonality and survival was found, suggesting a diverse polyclonal response may matter.

The rearrangement combines TRBV5-4 with TRBJ2-3; 8 middle bases align to TRBD1. The sequences come from blood, collected before dendritic cell vaccination. This clonotype was sampled from a human donor with glioblastoma. DNA sequence: TGTGCCAGCGAAAGGACAGGGAGCACAGATACGCAGTATTTT. This codes for CASERTGSTDTQYF.